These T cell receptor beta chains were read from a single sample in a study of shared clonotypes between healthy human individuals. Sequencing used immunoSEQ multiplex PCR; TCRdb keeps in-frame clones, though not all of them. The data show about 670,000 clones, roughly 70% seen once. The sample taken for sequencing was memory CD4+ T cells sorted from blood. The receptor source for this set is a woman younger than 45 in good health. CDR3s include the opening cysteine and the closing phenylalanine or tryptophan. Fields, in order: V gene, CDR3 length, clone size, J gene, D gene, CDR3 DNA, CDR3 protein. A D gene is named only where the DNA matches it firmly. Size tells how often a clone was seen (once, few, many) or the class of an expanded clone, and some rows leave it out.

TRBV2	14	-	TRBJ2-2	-	TGTGCAAGCGTCAGGGGCGCCGACACCGGGGAGCTGTTTTTT	CASVRGADTGELFF
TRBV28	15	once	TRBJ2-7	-	TGTGCCAGCAGTCGCCCCGGGCGGGGCTCCTACGAGCAGTACTTC	CASSRPGRGSYEQYF
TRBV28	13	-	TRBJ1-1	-	TGTGCCAGCAAGGAATACATTGGCTCTGAAGCTTTCTTT	CASKEYIGSEAFF
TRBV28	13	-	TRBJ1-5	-	TGTGCCAGCGCCAGGGATAGCAATCAGCCCCAGCATTTT	CASARDSNQPQHF
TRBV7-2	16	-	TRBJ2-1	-	TGTGCCAGCACCTCTGAGTTATCCCTATCCTACAATGAGCAGTTCTTC	CASTSELSLSYNEQFF
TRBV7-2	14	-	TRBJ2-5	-	TGTGCCAGCAGTTTAGATGGCGGCCAAGAGACCCAGTACTTC	CASSLDGGQETQYF
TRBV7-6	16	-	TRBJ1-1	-	TGTGCCAGCAGCTACTCCGACGGTTCCTACGGGACTGAAGCTTTCTTT	CASSYSDGSYGTEAFF
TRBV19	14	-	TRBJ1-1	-	TGTGCCAGTAGGGATAAGGGCAGGGAAACTGAAGCTTTCTTT	CASRDKGRETEAFF
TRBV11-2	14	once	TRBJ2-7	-	TGTGCCAGCAGCTTAACCCAAAGCTCCTACGAGCAGTACTTC	CASSLTQSSYEQYF
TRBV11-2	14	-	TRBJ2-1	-	TGTGCCAGCAGCTTGGGACTTACCTACAATGAGCAGTTCTTC	CASSLGLTYNEQFF
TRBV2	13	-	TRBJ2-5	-	TGTGCCAGCAGTGATGAATACCAAGAGACCCAGTACTTC	CASSDEYQETQYF
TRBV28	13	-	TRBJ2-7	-	TGTGCCAGCAGTCCCCCCCAAGACTACGAGCAGTACTTC	CASSPPQDYEQYF
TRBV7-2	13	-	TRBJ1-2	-	TGTGCCAGCAGCAAAGAGGGGTGGCGTGGCTACACCTTC	CASSKEGWRGYTF
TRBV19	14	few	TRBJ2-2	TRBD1	TGTGCCAGTGAGGACAGGGGGCGGGCCGGGGAGCTGTTTTTT	CASEDRGRAGELFF